This record covers a single TCR beta chain. The antigen is undetermined. The entry originates in a study of OX40 agonist ivuxolimab in advanced cancers. Study-wide background: There were three patients with partial responses, one having hepatocellular carcinoma and two cutaneous melanoma. Notes on the study in general: Antigens targeted by the expanded peripheral T cells were not determined. CD4+ and CD8+ T cells in blood underwent clonal expansion by week 6 at 0.1 to 3.0 mg/kg.

Baseline was the first blood sampling point, followed by cycle 4 day 1 and cycle 7 day 1. V lost 4 bases, J lost 2 bases, and 12 bases lay in between. This CDR3 is built from 15 residues. Looked up from germline, CDR1 is SGHNT and CDR2 is YENEEA. Measured with immunoSEQ multiplex PCR; TCRdb has only the in-frame clones, and not every one. The table shows about 68,000 clones, with about 83% occurring only once. This rearrangement joins TRBV11-3 to TRBJ2-1; D might be TRBD1 (6 bases). The sample was CD4+ or CD8+ T cells sorted from blood, taken in a trial of the OX40 agonist ivuxolimab. This clonotype was obtained from an adult with an advanced solid tumor such as melanoma, head and neck, liver or kidney cancer. CDR3 sequence (DNA): TGTGCCAGCAGCTCCCGAGGGACACCCTACAATGAGCAGTTCTTC. It specifies CASSSRGTPYNEQFF. Using reference TRBV11-3 and TRBJ2-1 for the parts outside the CDR3, the full variable domain is EAGVVQSPRYKIIEKKQPVAFWCNPISGHNTLYWYLQNLGQGPELLIRYENEEAVDDSQLPKDRFSAERLKGVDSTLKIQPAELGDSAVYLCASSSRGTPYNEQFFGPGTRLTVL.